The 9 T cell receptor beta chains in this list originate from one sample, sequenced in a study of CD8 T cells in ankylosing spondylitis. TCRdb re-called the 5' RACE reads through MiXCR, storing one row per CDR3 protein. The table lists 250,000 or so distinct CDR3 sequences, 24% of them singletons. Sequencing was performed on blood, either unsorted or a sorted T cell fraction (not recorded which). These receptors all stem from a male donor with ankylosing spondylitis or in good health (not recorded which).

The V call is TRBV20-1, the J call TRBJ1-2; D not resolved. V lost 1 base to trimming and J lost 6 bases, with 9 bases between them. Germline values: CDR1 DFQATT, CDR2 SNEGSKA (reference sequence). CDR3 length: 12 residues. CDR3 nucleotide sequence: TGCAGTGCTAGAGGGGGTACCCATGGCTACACCTTC. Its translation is CSARGGTHGYTF.

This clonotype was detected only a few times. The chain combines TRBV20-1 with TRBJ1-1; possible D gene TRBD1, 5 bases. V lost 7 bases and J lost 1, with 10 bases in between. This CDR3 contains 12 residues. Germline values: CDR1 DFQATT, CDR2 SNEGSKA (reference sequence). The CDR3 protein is CSVHQGNTEAFF. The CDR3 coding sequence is TGCAGTGTCCATCAGGGGAACACTGAAGCTTTCTTT.

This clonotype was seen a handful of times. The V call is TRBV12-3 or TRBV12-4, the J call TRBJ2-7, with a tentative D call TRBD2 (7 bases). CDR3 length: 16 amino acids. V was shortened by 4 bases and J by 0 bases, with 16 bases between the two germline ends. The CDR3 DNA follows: TGTGCCAGCAGTTCCAACACGGGGGGCCTCTCCTACGAGCAGTACTTC. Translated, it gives CASSSNTGGLSYEQYF.

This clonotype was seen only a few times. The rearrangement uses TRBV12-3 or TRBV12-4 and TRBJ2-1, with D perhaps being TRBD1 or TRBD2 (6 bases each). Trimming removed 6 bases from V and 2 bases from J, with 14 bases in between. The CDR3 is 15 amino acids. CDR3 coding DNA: TGTGCCAGCAGCGGTCCCGGGGGCGCCTACAATGAGCAGTTCTTC. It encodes CASSGPGGAYNEQFF.

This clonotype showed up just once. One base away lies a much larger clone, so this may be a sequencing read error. The CDR3 protein is CASSQGGYRGVDTQYF. DNA of the CDR3: TGTGCCAGCAGCCAAGGTGGATACAGGGGTGTAGATACGCAGTATTTT. The chain couples TRBV3-1 to TRBJ2-3, with TRBD1 matching over 7 bases. CDR3 length: 16 residues. V was clipped by 1 base and J by 5 bases; unmatched bases: 9. From germline, CDR1 is LGHDT and CDR2 YNNKEL (reference sequence).

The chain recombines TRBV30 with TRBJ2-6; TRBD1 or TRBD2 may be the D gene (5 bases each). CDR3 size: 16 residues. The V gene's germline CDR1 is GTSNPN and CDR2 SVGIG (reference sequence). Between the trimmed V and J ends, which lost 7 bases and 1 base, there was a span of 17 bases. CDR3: CAFSGTAGSGANVLTF. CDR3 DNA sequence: TGTGCCTTCTCCGGGACCGCCGGTTCTGGGGCCAACGTCCTGACTTTC.

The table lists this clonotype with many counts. CDR3 sequence (DNA): TGCAGAGCCCTTAGCGGGGGGAGCTCCTACAATGAGCAGTTCTTC. Encoded protein: CRALSGGSSYNEQFF. V and J are TRBV20-1 and TRBJ2-1, with TRBD2 identical over 10 bases. The CDR3 has 15 amino acids. Germline CDR1 reads DFQATT; CDR2 reads SNEGSKA (reference sequence).

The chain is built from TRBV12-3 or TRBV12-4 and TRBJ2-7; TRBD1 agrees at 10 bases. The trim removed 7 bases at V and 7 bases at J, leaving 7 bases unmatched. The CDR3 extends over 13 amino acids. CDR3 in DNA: TGTGCCAGCAAAGTGGACAGGGGGAGGGAGCAGTACTTC. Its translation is CASKVDRGREQYF.

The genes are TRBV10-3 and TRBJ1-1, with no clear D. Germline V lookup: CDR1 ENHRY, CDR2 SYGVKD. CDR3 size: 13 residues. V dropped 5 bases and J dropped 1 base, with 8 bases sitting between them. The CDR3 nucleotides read TGTGCCATCAGTTCGGGGAGGAACACTGAAGCTTTCTTT. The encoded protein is CAISSGRNTEAFF.